This TCR beta chain is drawn from a study of shared clonotypes between healthy human individuals. The protocol was immunoSEQ multiplex PCR, while the TCRdb copy is restricted to in-frame clones and leaves out a portion. The profile shows about 670,000 clones, less than 80% of them singletons. The sample taken for sequencing was memory CD4+ T cells sorted from blood. Subset here: CD45RA-negative fraction. This sequence originates from a woman in her twenties or thirties in good health.

CDR3 amino acids: CASSSSSGVTDTQYF. CDR3 nucleotides: TGTGCCAGCAGCTCTTCTAGCGGAGTCACAGATACGCAGTATTTT. This sequence joins TRBV7-9 and TRBJ2-3; the match to TRBD2 covers 7 bases. CDR1 SEHNR and CDR2 FQNEAQ come from the germline V gene (reference sequence). The CDR3 totals 15 residues. Trimming removed 4 bases from V and 2 bases from J; junction bases left unmatched: 6.